The sequence of this T cell receptor beta chain was determined in a study of blood T cell repertoires in COVID-19. The wider study: Sites in the United States, Italy and Spain provided acute and convalescent COVID-19 samples. T cells, B-cell-depleted T cells, or PBMCs provided the cDNA or gDNA that served as material.

In Seattle, patients joined the study during active infection and were tracked longitudinally. Original analysis: Amplification from reference gene primers served as the basis for estimated nucleated cell counts. The method was immunoSEQ multiplex PCR; TCRdb's version includes in-frame clones alone and lacks a portion of them. From that table come the V and J calls and clone size; the DNA was used to work out D and trimming. The table records fewer than 500,000 clones, 85% to 90% of them present only once. Trimming removed 0 bases from V and 9 bases from J, with 13 bases in between. The CDR3 consists of 14 residues. Germline CDR1 and CDR2: SGDLS and YYNGEE.

The sample was peripheral blood. This TCR came from a man younger than 35 with COVID-19, enrolled during active disease. The genes are TRBV9 and TRBJ2-1; D gene unclear. The CDR3 DNA is TGTGCCAGCAGCGTAGATTTAAGAGTAGTTGAGCAGTTCTTC. Translating gives CASSVDLRVVEQFF.